This T cell receptor beta chain is from a study of response to subunit inactivated influenza vaccine. This clonotype was recorded at least ten times. TCRdb redid the calling of the RT-PCR reads with MiXCR, one entry per CDR3 protein. There are 500,000 to 550,000 distinct CDR3 sequences in the sample; approximately 7.3% occur only once, and around 13% lies in the top ten. Deletions cut 3 bases from V and 0 bases from J, with 9 bases between. The CDR3 runs 15 residues. The gene calls are TRBV12-3 or TRBV12-4 and TRBJ1-5; unclear D gene. The material sequenced was PBMCs from blood, taken around 25 months after vaccination. The source of this sequence is a man between 45 and 75 years old who received an inactivated influenza vaccine. The CDR3 DNA is TGTGCCAGCAGTTTGGGCCCTTATAGCAATCAGCCCCAGCATTTT. It specifies CASSLGPYSNQPQHF.